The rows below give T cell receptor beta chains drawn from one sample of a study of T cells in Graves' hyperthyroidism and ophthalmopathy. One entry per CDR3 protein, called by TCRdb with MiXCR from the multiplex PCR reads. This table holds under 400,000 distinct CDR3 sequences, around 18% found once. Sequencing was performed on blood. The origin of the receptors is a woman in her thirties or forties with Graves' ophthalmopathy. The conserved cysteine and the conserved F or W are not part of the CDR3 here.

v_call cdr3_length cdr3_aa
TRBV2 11 ASSDGRTHEQY
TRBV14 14 ASSQLLREGRREQY
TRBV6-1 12 ASSQNRFHGELF
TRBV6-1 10 ASRDGNSPLH
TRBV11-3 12 ASSPVMEDSEQS
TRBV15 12 ATSPGGRGNEQY
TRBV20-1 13 SATVQGSGANVLT
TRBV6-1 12 ASSPLTGDTEAF
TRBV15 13 ATSRTDRLTYEQY
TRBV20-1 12 SARPGGSEIEQY
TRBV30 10 AWSPGVGELF
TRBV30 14 AWSNRGRRGNTEAF
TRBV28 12 ASGDGDKKETQY
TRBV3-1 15 ASSQLRPSGSLGEQY
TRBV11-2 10 ASSFVAGEQY
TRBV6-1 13 ASSPTTTRTDTQY
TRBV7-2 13 ASSLSGQGQETQY
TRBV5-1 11 ASSLPTQETQY
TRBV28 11 ASRPGSTGELF
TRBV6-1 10 ASSGRLGEAF
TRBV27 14 ASSSRLAGRGETQY
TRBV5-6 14 ASSRWGVEGSYEQY